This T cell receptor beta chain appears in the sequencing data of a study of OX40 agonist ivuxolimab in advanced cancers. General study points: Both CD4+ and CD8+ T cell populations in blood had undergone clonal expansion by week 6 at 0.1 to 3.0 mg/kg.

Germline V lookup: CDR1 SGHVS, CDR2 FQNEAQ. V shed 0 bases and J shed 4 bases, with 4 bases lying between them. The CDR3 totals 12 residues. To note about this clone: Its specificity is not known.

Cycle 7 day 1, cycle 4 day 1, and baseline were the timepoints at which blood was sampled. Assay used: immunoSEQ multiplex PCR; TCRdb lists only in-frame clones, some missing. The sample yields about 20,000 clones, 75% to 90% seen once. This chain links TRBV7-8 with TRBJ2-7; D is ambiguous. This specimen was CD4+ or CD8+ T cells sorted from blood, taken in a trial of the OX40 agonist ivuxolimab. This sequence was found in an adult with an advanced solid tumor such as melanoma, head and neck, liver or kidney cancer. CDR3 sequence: CASSLAVYEQYF. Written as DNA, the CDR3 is TGTGCCAGCAGCTTAGCGGTATACGAGCAGTACTTC.